These 15 T cell receptor beta chains were sequenced from one sample in a study of neoadjuvant anti-PD-1 for oral cavity cancer. Repertoires were generated with immunoSEQ multiplex PCR, while TCRdb's copy carries only in-frame clones and drops some. This table has about 16,000 clones, about two thirds appearing once. The specimen was PBMCs, collected before nivolumab (anti-PD-1) treatment. These TCRs come from a person between 35 and 79 years old with oral cavity squamous cell carcinoma.

The CDR3 is CASGTDGPYGYTF. The DNA of the CDR3 is TGCGCCAGCGGGACAGACGGGCCCTATGGCTACACCTTC. The chain has TRBV5-1 and TRBJ1-2, with 7 positions matching TRBD1. The J segment lost 4 bases and the V segment lost 7 bases, leaving 7 bases of the junction unmatched. The CDR3 totals 13 residues. Germline V gene data show CDR1 as SGHRS and CDR2 as YFSETQ.

The chain couples TRBV19 to TRBJ2-7; D possibly uses TRBD1 or TRBD2 (5 bases each). Germline values: CDR1 LNHDA, CDR2 SQIVND (reference sequence). Between the trimmed V and J ends, which lost 4 bases and 1 base, there was a span of 11 bases. The CDR3 sequence is 14 residues long. CDR3 residues: CASSKRDGSYEQYF. The CDR3 DNA sequence: TGTGCCAGTAGTAAACGGGACGGGTCCTACGAGCAGTACTTC.

This sequence joins TRBV30 and TRBJ2-7; 8 nucleotides agree with TRBD1. This CDR3 comprises 15 residues. The J segment lost 2 bases and the V segment lost 2 bases, leaving 8 bases of the junction unmatched. Germline loops: CDR1 GTSNPN, CDR2 SVGIG (reference sequence). The CDR3 region has the DNA TGTGCCTGGAGTTACCGGACAGGGAAGACCTACGAGCAGTACTTC. It is translated as CAWSYRTGKTYEQYF. Drawing the rest from reference TRBV30 and TRBJ2-7, the complete variable domain is SQTIHQWPATLVQPVGSPLSLECTVEGTSNPNLYWYRQAAGRGLQLLFYSVGIGQISSEVPQNLSASRPQDRQFILSSKKLLLSDSGFYLCAWSYRTGKTYEQYFGPGTRLTVT.

The chain employs TRBV27 and TRBJ1-5, with D maybe TRBD1 (6 bases). CDR1 and CDR2 (germline): MNHEY, SMNVEV (reference sequence). The CDR3 runs to 16 residues. The germline V and J ends were trimmed by 6 bases and 7 bases, with 22 bases remaining between them. Written as DNA, the CDR3 is TGTGCCAGCAGGAAACTACAGGGTACGTCAGGGCAGCCCCAGCATTTT. Protein sequence: CASRKLQGTSGQPQHF.

The chain recombines TRBV6-1 with TRBJ1-1, with 8 bases identical to TRBD1. Trimming removed 3 bases from V and 3 bases from J; junction bases left unmatched: 6. Germline V gene data show CDR1 as MNHNS and CDR2 as SASEGT. The CDR3 is 15 amino acids. The CDR3 DNA sequence: TGTGCCAGCAGTGAGCAGGGGGCGGGTTACACTGAAGCTTTCTTT. Translating it yields CASSEQGAGYTEAFF.

This clone was picked up a small number of times. The genes are TRBV30 and TRBJ2-1; 8 nucleotides agree with TRBD2. The germline CDR1 and CDR2 sequences are GTSNPN and SVGIG (reference sequence). Germline trimming cut 7 bases from V and 0 bases from J; bases unmatched to any gene: 8. This CDR3 region has 15 residues. The CDR3 sequence is CASLERGTSYNEQFF. The CDR3 DNA sequence: TGTGCCTCCCTTGAGCGGGGGACCTCCTACAATGAGCAGTTCTTC.

This rearrangement joins TRBV4-2 to TRBJ2-2, with D hard to call. CDR3 size: 13 residues. V lost 0 bases, J lost 5 bases, and 4 bases lay in between. The germline V gene encodes CDR1 LGHNA and CDR2 YNFKEQ. CDR3 nucleotides: TGTGCCAGCAGCCAAGAGCGGACCGGGGAGCTGTTTTTT. Translation gives CASSQERTGELFF.

The V and J genes are TRBV2 and TRBJ2-7, with TRBD2 matching 13 bases. V shed 6 bases and J 7 bases; nucleotides not matched to a gene: 9. The CDR3 spans 15 residues. Germline lookup yields CDR1 SNHLY and CDR2 FYNNEI. DNA for the CDR3: TGTGCCAGCAGGGGGGGGACTAGCGGGACAGGGGAGCAGTACTTC. Its protein is CASRGGTSGTGEQYF. Combining the CDR3 with reference TRBV2 and TRBJ2-7 gives the whole variable domain EPEVTQTPSHQVTQMGQEVILRCVPISNHLYFYWYRQILGQKVEFLVSFYNNEISEKSEIFDDQFSVERPDGSNFTLKIRSTKLEDSAMYFCASRGGTSGTGEQYFGPGTRLTVT.

The V call is TRBV5-1, the J call TRBJ2-7; 10 nucleotides agree with TRBD2. Germline V gene lookup returns CDR1 SGHRS and CDR2 YFSETQ. V gave up 0 bases and J gave up 7 bases; unmatched junction bases: 13. The CDR3 sequence is 17 residues long. The DNA of the CDR3 is TGCGCCAGCAGCTTGGTAGAAGGGGCTAGCGGGAGCCAAGAGCAGTACTTC. Translating it yields CASSLVEGASGSQEQYF.

This chain joins TRBV30 and TRBJ1-1; D remains ambiguous. Per germline, CDR1 GTSNPN and CDR2 SVGIG (reference sequence). Trimming took off 4 bases at V and 0 bases at J, with 9 bases between the two ends. There are 13 residues in the CDR3. The CDR3 bases are TGTGCCTGGAATCTGCCCATGAACACTGAAGCTTTCTTT. This codes for CAWNLPMNTEAFF.

The V gene is TRBV7-8, the J gene TRBJ1-4, with a possible D match to TRBD1 (6 bases). The V end lost 5 bases, the J end lost 8 bases, and 12 bases lay between the germline ends. CDR1 and CDR2 from the germline V gene are SGHVS and FQNEAQ. The CDR3 consists of 13 residues. CDR3 sequence reads: CASSRGGDEKLFF. CDR3 sequence (DNA): TGTGCCAGCAGCCGAGGGGGGGACGAAAAACTGTTTTTT.

The J gene is TRBJ1-1, the V gene TRBV7-9; D remains unclear. The CDR3 extends over 13 amino acids. From germline, CDR1 is SEHNR and CDR2 FQNEAQ (reference sequence). Trimming took off 3 bases at V and 0 bases at J, with 5 bases between the two ends. The CDR3 bases are TGTGCCAGCAGCTTTTCAATGAACACTGAAGCTTTCTTT. This codes for CASSFSMNTEAFF.

This chain connects TRBV6-5 to TRBJ1-1; D remains ambiguous. Germline V gives CDR1 MNHEY, CDR2 SVGAGI. CDR3 length equals 13 residues. Trimming cost V 1 base and J 6 bases, with 9 bases left between them. As DNA, the CDR3 is TGTGCCAGCAGTTACTTGGGAAATTCTGAAGCTTTCTTT. Translation gives CASSYLGNSEAFF.

This clone was found a few times. V and J are TRBV5-6 and TRBJ2-2, with no clear D. There are 11 residues in the CDR3. Germline CDR1 is SGHDT and CDR2 is YYEEEE. Trimming removed 6 bases from V and 7 bases from J, with 7 bases in between. The CDR3 loop is CASTTVGELFF. Here the CDR3 DNA reads TGTGCCAGCACCACCGTCGGGGAGCTGTTTTTT.

The V and J genes are TRBV27 and TRBJ2-7; possibly TRBD2 for D (5 bases). The V and J ends lost 3 bases and 4 bases respectively, with 13 bases between them. The CDR3 is 14 residues long. Germline V CDR1 and CDR2: MNHEY, SMNVEV (reference sequence). CDR3 loop: CASSLAGGVYEQYF. In DNA form, the CDR3 reads TGTGCCAGCAGTTTGGCGGGTGGCGTTTACGAGCAGTACTTC.